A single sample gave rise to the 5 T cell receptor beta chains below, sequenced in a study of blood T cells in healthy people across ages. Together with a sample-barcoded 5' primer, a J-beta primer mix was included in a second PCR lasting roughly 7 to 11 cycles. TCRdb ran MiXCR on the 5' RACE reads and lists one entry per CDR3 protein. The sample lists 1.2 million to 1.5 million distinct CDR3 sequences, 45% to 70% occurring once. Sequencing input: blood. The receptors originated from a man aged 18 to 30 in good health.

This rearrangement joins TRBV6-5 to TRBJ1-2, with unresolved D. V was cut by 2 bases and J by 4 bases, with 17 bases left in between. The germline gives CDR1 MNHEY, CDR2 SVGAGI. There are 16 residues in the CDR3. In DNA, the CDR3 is TGTGCCAGCAGTTACCGGCCGAGACCGAGTAGCTATGGCTACACCTTC. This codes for CASSYRPRPSSYGYTF.

The CDR3 DNA reads TGTGCCAGCAGTGAAGCGCGAGGGGGCAGCTACGAGCAGTACTTC. Its translation is CASSEARGGSYEQYF. The chain recombines TRBV2 with TRBJ2-7, with 7 bases matching TRBD1. Germline-derived CDR1 and CDR2 are SNHLY and FYNNEI. J gave up 3 bases and V 0 bases, and 5 bases lay outside the gene matches. The CDR3 is 15 residues long.

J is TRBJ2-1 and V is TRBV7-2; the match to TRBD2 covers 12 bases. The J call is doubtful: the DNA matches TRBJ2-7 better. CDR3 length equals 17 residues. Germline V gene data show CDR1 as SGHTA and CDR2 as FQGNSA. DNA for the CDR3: TGTGCCAGCAGCGGAATAGGACTAGCGGGGAGCTTCTACGAGCAGTACTTC. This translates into CASSGIGLAGSFYEQYF.

Here the CDR3 DNA reads TGTGCCAGCAACCTTGACTGGGGGGCCCAAGAGACCCAGTACTTC. It yields the protein CASNLDWGAQETQYF. The rearrangement links TRBV11-2 to TRBJ2-5, with D perhaps given as TRBD1 or TRBD2 (6 bases each). The CDR3 totals 15 residues. Trimming removed 7 bases from V and 1 base from J, with 16 bases in between. Germline V lookup: CDR1 SGHAT, CDR2 FQNNGV. The full variable domain, with the rest looked up from reference TRBV11-2 and TRBJ2-5, is EAGVAQSPRYKIIEKRQSVAFWCNPISGHATLYWYQQILGQGPKLLIQFQNNGVVDDSQLPKDRFSAERLKGVDSTLKIQPAKLEDSAVYLCASNLDWGAQETQYFGPGTRLLVL.

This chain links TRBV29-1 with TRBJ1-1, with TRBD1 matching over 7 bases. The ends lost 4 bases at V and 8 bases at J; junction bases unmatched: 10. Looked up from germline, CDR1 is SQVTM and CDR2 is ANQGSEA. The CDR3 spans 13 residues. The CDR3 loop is CSVGVIDRVEAFF. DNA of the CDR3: TGCAGCGTTGGGGTAATTGACAGGGTAGAAGCTTTCTTT.